Here is one T cell receptor (beta chain) with its context. This clonotype was detected only a few times. Its antigen is currently not known. No much larger clone exists at a distance of one base, and base qualities are not known. This specimen comes from a study of T cells in Graves' hyperthyroidism and ophthalmopathy (dated by TCRdb to the late 2010s). Study-wide context: Peripheral blood was collected at initial diagnosis, before any treatment. TCR V-J signatures able to tell the groups apart were searched for in a discovery cohort of 90 to 100 patients, of whom 43 had Graves' ophthalmopathy and around 56 had stable Graves' hyperthyroidism. Prospective prediction of ophthalmopathy was tested in an independent validation cohort of approximately 19 hyperthyroidism patients and some 17 patients who later progressed to ophthalmopathy. For training and testing, the approximately 92 patients in the discovery cohort were randomly divided in a 7:3 ratio. Thyroid tissue and blood T-cell repertoires from about six Graves' hyperthyroidism patients were also compared in the study. After sampling, hyperthyroidism patients received methimazole starting at 30 mg daily, and ophthalmopathy patients received high-dose intravenous methylprednisolone. TCR Vbeta CDR3 sequencing of 120 to 150 peripheral blood samples (roughly 41 ophthalmopathy, around 80 hyperthyroidism and some 17 progressor patients) is reported in the paper. Findings and caveats that apply to the study as a whole: Sample size was not statistically predetermined, and blinding of investigators to group allocation was not performed. In validation, the model predicted progression to ophthalmopathy with 55% to 71% sensitivity and roughly 75% specificity, a median of 6.5 months before onset. Ophthalmopathy was separated from stable hyperthyroidism by a 13 V-J signature model, with just over 85% sensitivity and roughly 81% specificity obtained in cross-validation and 80%/75% obtained in testing. Blood samples also contained most of the expanded thyroid clonotypes (frequency above 0.001), which suggests that blood repertoires may reflect thyroid immune responses.

Taken from cysteine to phenylalanine, the CDR3 has 15 residues. Kept here is only the CDR3 DNA, which spans 45 bases and is read in frame from base 1. V is cut back by 1 base and J by 2 bases, with 1 base in the junction unmatched. Based on the germline V gene, the CDR1 and CDR2 sequences are MGHRA and YSYEKL. Stable Graves' hyperthyroidism was defined as the absence of progression to ophthalmopathy over 18 months of follow-up. Hyperthyroidism patients were aged 18 to 65 years and newly diagnosed, with disease duration of less than 2 months. Exclusion was applied to patients with uncontrolled infections, other autoimmune diseases, pregnancy or lactation. Diagnoses were established on the basis of clinical symptoms, serum thyroxine and TRAb, thyroid ultrasound, and orbital computed tomography. PBMCs were separated from over 9 ml of fresh peripheral blood using Ficoll-Paque density gradient centrifugation. Trizol reagent was used to extract total RNA, and RNA quality was then checked on an Agilent 2100 Bioanalyzer.

Amplification of TCR beta CDR3 regions was carried out from RNA transcripts. For the first round of RT-PCR on the TCR CDR3, the HTBI primer set was used together with the Qiagen OneStep RT-PCR kit. Libraries were constructed in a second round of multiplex PCR, after which size selection and purification were carried out. Paired-end sequencing of the libraries was performed with 100 bp reads on an Illumina HiSeq2000. From the authors' description of their analysis: SOAPnuke was used to process the raw data, removing reads that contained adapters or uncalled bases, had a mean Phred below 15, or lacked an exact match to the constant primer or identifier. High-quality paired reads were merged using COPE v1.2.5, and each unique nucleotide sequence was defined as a clonotype. Clonotypes were aligned to IMGT TRBV, TRBD and TRBJ reference segments using MiTCR v1.1. The analysis included only V-J combinations with a frequency above 0.0001, which together covered 99.2% of the repertoires. A TCS score was defined as the ratio between F50 (clonal expansion) and ExV (chaos), using BLOSUM62-based TCRdist between CDR3 peptides within each V-J. Welch's t-statistics and random forest reduced some 510 V-J features to roughly 13, which were used in a naive Bayes classifier (R e1071). In-frame beta chains were kept once TCRdb had trimmed the public reads at Q25 with fastp and called clones with MiXCR. Every CDR3 protein is listed once, alongside the most common genes and DNA of its rows. The V and J calls, along with clone size, are taken from TCRdb and not from the paper's own processing. Within this sample are 380,000 or so distinct CDR3 sequences, with approximately 15% of them counted one time only. The top ten hold around 25% of the sample.

The rearrangement combines TRBV4-1 with TRBJ2-1, with 8 junctional bases fitting TRBD2. Source material: blood. This TCR derives from a woman younger than 45 with Graves' hyperthyroidism. The nucleotides read TGCGCCAGCAGCCAAGCGGGAGGGACCTACAATGAGCAGTTCTTC. Its product reads: CASSQAGGTYNEQFF.